These 22 T cell receptor beta chains share one sample of origin, sequenced in a study of blood T cells in healthy people across ages. Using a J-beta primer mix together with a sample-barcoded 5' primer, a second PCR was run for roughly 7 to 11 cycles. TCRdb re-called the 5' RACE reads through MiXCR, storing one row per CDR3 protein. Of a few hundred thousand distinct CDR3 sequences listed, about 49% are singletons. Material for sequencing was blood. The source of these receptors is a man between 60 and 75 years old in good health.

V and J are TRBV9 and TRBJ2-6; 7 bases line up with TRBD1. This CDR3 comprises 17 residues. Germline CDR1 SGDLS, CDR2 YYNGEE. V shed 3 bases, J shed 1 base, and the junction held 7 bases outside the gene matches. CDR3 DNA sequence: TGTGCCAGCAGCGGAGTTACAGGGGCTTCTGGGGCCAACGTCCTGACTTTC. Amino acid sequence: CASSGVTGASGANVLTF.

This sequence joins TRBV7-2 and TRBJ2-6; D gene uncertain. Germline V gene lookup returns CDR1 SGHTA and CDR2 FQGNSA. V dropped 0 bases and J dropped 0 bases, with 9 bases sitting between them. The CDR3 length is 17 residues. CDR3 sequence reads: CASSLARASSGANVLTF. The DNA of the CDR3 is TGTGCCAGCAGCTTAGCTCGGGCTTCCTCTGGGGCCAACGTCCTGACTTTC.

This sequence joins TRBV10-3 and TRBJ1-5; D not certain. With 2 bases removed from V and 0 bases from J, the gap between germline ends came to 5 bases. The V gene's germline CDR1 is ENHRY and CDR2 SYGVKD. The CDR3 runs 14 residues. CDR3 coding DNA: TGTGCCATCAGTGAGGACCATAGCAATCAGCCCCAGCATTTT. Translated, it gives CAISEDHSNQPQHF.

This clonotype came up once. CDR3 DNA: TGTGCCAGCAGTGAAACCCTAGCCTTCCAAGAGACCCAGTACTTC. Translated, it gives CASSETLAFQETQYF. This chain joins TRBV6-1 and TRBJ2-5, with D perhaps matching TRBD2 (5 bases). Deletions cut 2 bases from V and 1 base from J, with 11 bases between. The CDR3 is 15 amino acids. Looked up from germline, CDR1 is MNHNS and CDR2 is SASEGT.

The chain couples TRBV4-3 to TRBJ2-7; D is ambiguous. Germline V gives CDR1 LGHNA, CDR2 YSLEER. The CDR3 consists of 15 residues. V was cut by 0 bases and J by 1 base, with 10 bases left in between. DNA of the CDR3: TGCGCCAGCAGCCAAGAGATGGGAAGGTCCTACGAGCAGTACTTC. Its protein product is CASSQEMGRSYEQYF.

The chain links TRBV27 to TRBJ1-1, with a weak D call TRBD1 (5 bases). Germline CDR1 is MNHEY and CDR2 is SMNVEV (reference sequence). This CDR3 contains 12 residues. Between the trimmed V and J ends, which lost 8 bases and 5 bases, there was a span of 12 bases. This CDR3 reads CASGGRRTEAFF. In DNA form, the CDR3 reads TGTGCCAGCGGGGGGAGAAGGACTGAAGCTTTCTTT.

The chain employs TRBV20-1 and TRBJ1-5; TRBD1 is a possible D gene (5 bases). From germline, CDR1 is DFQATT and CDR2 SNEGSKA (reference sequence). The CDR3 runs to 14 residues. V was clipped by 3 bases and J by 4 bases, with 13 bases between them. CDR3 sequence: CSASPMGGNQPQHF. DNA for the CDR3: TGCAGTGCTAGCCCGATGGGGGGGAATCAGCCCCAGCATTTT.

There are a few counts of this clonotype. The chain links TRBV24-1 to TRBJ2-6; TRBD1 might be the D (6 bases). Germline-derived CDR1 and CDR2 are KGHDR and SFDVKD. The CDR3 is made up of 16 amino acids. V lost 4 bases and J 2 bases, leaving 11 bases between the germline ends. The CDR3: CATSEPAGAGANVLTF. CDR3 bases: TGTGCCACCAGTGAACCCGCAGGGGCTGGGGCCAACGTCCTGACTTTC.

This chain joins TRBV20-1 and TRBJ2-1, with 13 bases identical to TRBD2. The CDR3 runs to 15 residues. Germline trimming cut 4 bases from V and 8 bases from J; bases unmatched to any gene: 8. The V gene's germline CDR1 is DFQATT and CDR2 SNEGSKA (reference sequence). CDR3: CSAKPGLAGIYEQFF. The CDR3 DNA reads as TGCAGTGCTAAACCGGGACTAGCGGGGATCTATGAGCAGTTCTTC.

This clonotype turned up a few times. The rearrangement links TRBV29-1 to TRBJ2-5; 8 bases fit TRBD1. The CDR3 has 15 amino acids. Germline trimming cut 0 bases from V and 5 bases from J; bases unmatched to any gene: 8. Per germline, CDR1 SQVTM and CDR2 ANQGSEA. Here the CDR3 reads CSVEDPWTGRETQYF. The CDR3, as DNA: TGCAGCGTTGAAGACCCTTGGACAGGGAGGGAGACCCAGTACTTC.

The chain couples TRBV7-2 to TRBJ2-7; no clear D. V was trimmed by 3 bases and J by 7 bases, leaving 25 bases between them. The CDR3 runs to 17 residues. CDR1 is SGHTA and CDR2 is FQGNSA in the germline V gene. CDR3 amino acids: CASSFPTQLRSYNEQYF. The DNA for the CDR3 is TGTGCCAGCAGCTTCCCCACCCAGCTACGCTCCTACAATGAGCAGTACTTC. Using reference TRBV7-2 and TRBJ2-7 for the parts outside the CDR3, the full variable domain is GAGVSQSPSNKVTEKGKDVELRCDPISGHTALYWYRQSLGQGLEFLIYFQGNSAPDKSGLPSDRFSAERTGGSVSTLTIQRTQQEDSAVYLCASSFPTQLRSYNEQYFGPGTRLTVT.

V is TRBV6-2 or TRBV6-3 and J is TRBJ2-3, with 9 positions matching TRBD2. Germline CDR1 reads MNHEY; CDR2 reads SVGEGT. The CDR3 is 16 amino acids. V lost 0 bases to trimming and J lost 6 bases; unmatched junction nucleotides: 7. The CDR3 reads CASSYSASGAEDTQYF. The CDR3 region has the DNA TGTGCCAGCAGTTACTCGGCTAGCGGGGCGGAGGATACGCAGTATTTT.

Notes on this clonotype: The germline gene is not matched at one end of the junction; a read error may be the cause. The chain has TRBV7-2 and TRBJ2-7; 14 bases agree with TRBD2. From germline, CDR1 is SGHTA and CDR2 FQGNSA. The CDR3 has 17 amino acids. CDR3 in DNA: TGTGCCAGCAGCTTAGAAGGGACTAGCGGGAGATACTACAAGCAGTACTTC. This translates into CASSLEGTSGRYYKQYF.

In regard to this clonotype: This clone may be a read error of a much larger clone one base away. CDR3 DNA sequence: TGTGCCAGCAGCCCCCAGGGGCATAATTCACCCCTCCACTTT. This translates into CASSPQGHNSPLHF. This sequence joins TRBV7-9 and TRBJ1-6; the D gene is possibly TRBD1 (6 bases). This CDR3 spans 14 amino acids. The germline V gene encodes CDR1 SEHNR and CDR2 FQNEAQ (reference sequence). Trimming cost V 5 bases and J 5 bases, with 10 bases left between them.

This clonotype is a singleton in its sample. This sequence joins TRBV18 and TRBJ2-5; D call uncertain. Germline values: CDR1 KGHSH, CDR2 LQKENI. Trimming removed 3 bases from V and 2 bases from J, with 10 bases in between. The CDR3 sequence is 14 residues long. CDR3 loop: CASSPATRQETQYF. The CDR3 DNA reads as TGTGCCAGCTCACCCGCTACCAGACAAGAGACCCAGTACTTC. The full variable domain, completed using reference TRBV18 and TRBJ2-5, is NAGVMQNPRHLVRRRGQEARLRCSPMKGHSHVYWYRQLPEEGLKFMVYLQKENIIDESGMPKERFSAEFPKEGPSILRIQQVVRGDSAAYFCASSPATRQETQYFGPGTRLLVL.

This clonotype was detected a few times. V and J are TRBV20-1 and TRBJ2-3, with D perhaps matching TRBD1 or TRBD2 (6 bases each). In germline, CDR1 is DFQATT, CDR2 SNEGSKA (reference sequence). The CDR3 has 16 amino acids. The V and J ends lost 6 bases and 4 bases respectively, with 23 bases between them. Written as DNA, the CDR3 is TGCAGTGCGCCCTTACCCCTAGGGGGAGGCTCAGATACGCAGTATTTT. It codes for CSAPLPLGGGSDTQYF.

For the CDR3, the DNA is TGTGCCAGCAGAACTACTAGCGGGGGGTTGGATGAGCAGTTCTTC. Protein product: CASRTTSGGLDEQFF. The V call is TRBV9, the J call TRBJ2-1; 12 bases are shared with TRBD2. V shed 5 bases and J 8 bases; nucleotides not matched to a gene: 8. The CDR3 has 15 residues. Germline V gene data show CDR1 as SGDLS and CDR2 as YYNGEE.

Worth noting for this clonotype: A much larger clonotype is one base distant, so this may be a read error. The genes are TRBV12-3 or TRBV12-4 and TRBJ2-1; TRBD1 is a possible D gene (6 bases). Near its end, the DNA agrees better with TRBJ2-7, so the J call may be wrong. The CDR3 is made up of 16 amino acids. The CDR3 protein is CASTDPGESSYDEQYF. CDR3 nucleotides: TGTGCCAGCACCGACCCAGGGGAGAGCTCCTACGATGAGCAGTACTTC.

The gene calls are TRBV4-1 and TRBJ2-7; TRBD2 agrees at 10 bases. V shed 3 bases, J shed 3 bases, and the junction held 5 bases outside the gene matches. The CDR3 has 15 amino acids. Per germline, CDR1 MGHRA and CDR2 YSYEKL. CDR3 DNA sequence: TGCGCCAGCAGCCAGGCAACTAGCGGGAACTACGAGCAGTACTTC. Protein sequence: CASSQATSGNYEQYF.

This clonotype has only one observation. The V call is TRBV20-1, the J call TRBJ2-5; D possibly corresponds to TRBD1 (6 bases). The tail of the sequence fits TRBJ2-1 better, so the J call may be wrong. Germline V gives CDR1 DFQATT, CDR2 SNEGSKA (reference sequence). CDR3 length: 15 residues. The CDR3 is CSARTAGGFEETQFF. The CDR3 DNA reads as TGCAGTGCTAGAACTGCTGGGGGCTTCGAAGAGACCCAGTTCTTC.

As regards this clonotype: Being one base from a much bigger clone, this may be a read error. The rearrangement uses TRBV11-2 and TRBJ2-7, with D perhaps TRBD1 (5 bases). The ends were cut back, 11 bases at V and 0 bases at J, with 17 bases in the middle. There are 14 residues in the CDR3. Germline assignment: CDR1 SGHAT and CDR2 FQNNGV. CDR3 bases: TGTGCCGAGATTAGGGGTCTGACCTCCTACGAGCAGTACTTC. Residues: CAEIRGLTSYEQYF.

The table lists this clonotype with a few counts. The chain couples TRBV5-1 to TRBJ2-5; 9 bases are a match to TRBD2. Unmatched junction bases numbered 9, after V lost 3 bases and J lost 3 bases. This CDR3 comprises 16 residues. Germline CDR1 is SGHRS and CDR2 is YFSETQ. This CDR3 reads CASSSGRRLAEETQYF. The CDR3 DNA sequence: TGCGCCAGCAGCTCCGGGAGGAGACTAGCGGAAGAGACCCAGTACTTC.